This TCR beta chain was obtained from a study of T-cell reconstitution after alpha-beta-depleted transplantation in children. This sample's TCRbeta library carried unique molecular identifier barcodes. TCRdb processed the PCR reads anew with MiXCR; each CDR3 protein has one entry. The sample holds under 450,000 distinct CDR3 sequences, 16% seen once. Study-wide points: TCRbeta diversity was high at day 60 in some patients (a result of surviving recipient T cells and thymic progenitors). T-cell numbers and diversity, one year after transplant, stemmed largely from T cells that were newly produced. By about two months after transplant, alpha-beta T cells reportedly arose from several hundred graft clones that had expanded.

CDR1 DFQATT and CDR2 SNEGSKA come from the germline V gene (reference sequence). CDR3 length: 14 residues. V was clipped by 1 base and J by 6 bases, with 14 bases between them. Points on this clonotype: The antigen is not known.

Specimen: PBMCs, mostly from graft donor cells, collected 360 days after TCRalphabeta/CD19-depleted stem cell transplant. The rearrangement joins TRBV20-1 to TRBJ2-3; D not resolved. The receptor's source is a boy under three years old who had a stem cell transplant for Wiskott-Aldrich syndrome, so the T cells may come from the graft donor. The CDR3 nucleotides read TGCAGTGCTAGAGTAAGAAGGGCCTGGGATACGCAGTATTTT. The encoded protein is CSARVRRAWDTQYF.